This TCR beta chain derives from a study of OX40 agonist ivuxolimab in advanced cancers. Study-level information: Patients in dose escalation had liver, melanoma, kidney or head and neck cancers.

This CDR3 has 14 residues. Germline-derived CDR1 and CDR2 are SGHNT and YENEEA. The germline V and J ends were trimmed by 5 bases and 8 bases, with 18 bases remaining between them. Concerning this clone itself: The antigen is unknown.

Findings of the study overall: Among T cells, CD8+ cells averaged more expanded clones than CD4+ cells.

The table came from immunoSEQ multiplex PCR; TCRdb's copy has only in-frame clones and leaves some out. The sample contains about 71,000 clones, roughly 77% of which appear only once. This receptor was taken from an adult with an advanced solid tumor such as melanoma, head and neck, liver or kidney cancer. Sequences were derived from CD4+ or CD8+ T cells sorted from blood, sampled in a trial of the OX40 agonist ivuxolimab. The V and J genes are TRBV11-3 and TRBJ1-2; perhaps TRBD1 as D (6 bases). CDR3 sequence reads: CASSTQQGFRGYTF. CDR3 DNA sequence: TGTGCCAGCAGCACTCAACAGGGATTTCGCGGCTACACCTTC.